One and the same sample provided the 14 T cell receptor beta chains below, sequenced in a study of type 1 regulatory T cells. These TCRs are of unknown antigen specificity. MiXCR, run by TCRdb on the reads, gives a single entry per CDR3 protein. Counted here are around 64,000 distinct CDR3 sequences, less than 25% occurring once; the ten biggest clones make up more than 6.5%. Study-level points and caveats: Compared with non-Tr1 cells, Tr1 cells showed a narrower TCR repertoire.

The specimen sequenced was cultured type 1 regulatory T (Tr1) cells, either the whole culture or a sorted fraction (not recorded which). Receptor source: a human donor in good health.

This clonotype was counted a few times. The chain joins TRBV6-5 to TRBJ2-5, with 9 positions matching TRBD2. The V gene end was trimmed by 0 bases and the J gene end by 5 bases; junction bases not matched to a gene: 4. Per germline, CDR1 MNHEY and CDR2 SVGAGI. CDR3 length equals 15 residues. DNA for the CDR3: TGTGCCAGCAGTTACTCGCCTAGCGGGACGGAGACCCAGTACTTC. Its protein product is CASSYSPSGTETQYF.

The chain recombines TRBV20-1 with TRBJ2-5, with D possibly TRBD2 on 6 matching bases. The V end lost 2 bases, the J end lost 5 bases, and 18 bases lay between the germline ends. CDR3 length: 15 residues. The germline V gene has CDR1 DFQATT and CDR2 SNEGSKA (reference sequence). CDR3 region: CSARLDGSRRETQYF. Written as DNA, the CDR3 is TGCAGTGCTAGATTAGACGGGAGTCGGAGGGAGACCCAGTACTTC.

This clonotype was counted only a few times. The chain carries TRBV2 and TRBJ2-7; D is ambiguous. This CDR3 has 12 amino acids. Per germline, CDR1 SNHLY and CDR2 FYNNEI. V was clipped by 6 bases and J by 3 bases, with 9 bases between them. The CDR3 coding sequence is TGTGCCAGCAGCAGGCTAAACTACGAGCAGTACTTC. It codes for CASSRLNYEQYF. Using reference TRBV2 and TRBJ2-7 for the parts outside the CDR3, the full variable domain is EPEVTQTPSHQVTQMGQEVILRCVPISNHLYFYWYRQILGQKVEFLVSFYNNEISEKSEIFDDQFSVERPDGSNFTLKIRSTKLEDSAMYFCASSRLNYEQYFGPGTRLTVT.

The rearrangement uses TRBV28 and TRBJ1-1; D is unclear. Germline lookup yields CDR1 MDHEN and CDR2 SYDVKM. Deletions cut 3 bases from V and 9 bases from J, with 11 bases between. This CDR3 contains 12 residues. The CDR3 here is CASSFRYGKAFF. The CDR3 DNA is TGTGCCAGCAGTTTCCGGTATGGAAAAGCTTTCTTT.

This clonotype was seen repeatedly, ten times or more. This chain uses TRBV12-3 or TRBV12-4 with TRBJ2-5; 8 bases match TRBD2. Trimming cost V 2 bases and J 2 bases; bases outside gene matches: 4. This CDR3 is built from 15 residues. In DNA, the CDR3 is TGTGCCAGCAGTTTATGGGCTAGCGGGCAAGAGACCCAGTACTTC. Translation gives CASSLWASGQETQYF.

The chain has TRBV19 and TRBJ2-7, with D maybe TRBD1 (6 bases). CDR1 and CDR2 (germline): LNHDA, SQIVND (reference sequence). This CDR3 has 14 amino acids. V was cut by 5 bases and J by 6 bases, with 17 bases left in between. The CDR3 region is CASSPGRGYGEQYF. The CDR3 coding sequence is TGTGCCAGTAGTCCAGGCAGGGGTTATGGCGAGCAGTACTTC.

The chain couples TRBV24-1 to TRBJ2-1; 10 bases map to TRBD1. Germline trimming cut 4 bases from V and 6 bases from J; bases unmatched to any gene: 8. Germline CDR1 is KGHDR and CDR2 is SFDVKD. This CDR3 spans 16 amino acids. CDR3 sequence (DNA): TGTGCCACCAGTGACCCGGGACAGGGGAAGCGCAATGAGCAGTTCTTC. Translating it yields CATSDPGQGKRNEQFF.

This clonotype was counted between two and nine times. This chain links TRBV5-1 with TRBJ2-7, with a weak D call TRBD2 (5 bases). V dropped 3 bases and J dropped 7 bases, with 8 bases sitting between them. This CDR3 is built from 11 residues. The V gene's germline CDR1 is SGHRS and CDR2 YFSETQ. For the CDR3, the DNA is TGCGCCAGCAGCTCGGACTTGGAGCAGTACTTC. It specifies CASSSDLEQYF.

This clonotype was seen a few times. The chain combines TRBV29-1 with TRBJ2-3, with TRBD1 as a possible D gene (5 bases). The germline CDR1 and CDR2 sequences are SQVTM and ANQGSEA. The CDR3 totals 10 residues. Trimming stripped 7 bases from V and 5 bases from J, with 7 bases between. Here the CDR3 DNA reads TGCAGCGCCCAGGGAGATACGCAGTATTTT. It specifies CSAQGDTQYF.

This clonotype was seen only a few times. The chain combines TRBV2 with TRBJ2-3; 8 bases map to TRBD1. The ends lost 7 bases at V and 5 bases at J; junction bases unmatched: 5. The CDR3 extends over 13 amino acids. The V gene's germline CDR1 is SNHLY and CDR2 FYNNEI. CDR3 sequence: CASNGQGQDTQYF. The CDR3 region has the DNA TGTGCCAGCAATGGACAGGGTCAAGATACGCAGTATTTT.

This clonotype was seen a handful of times. This chain links TRBV10-3 with TRBJ2-2; D may be TRBD2 (6 bases). Deletions cut 7 bases from V and 0 bases from J, with 12 bases between. Germline lookup yields CDR1 ENHRY and CDR2 SYGVKD. CDR3 size: 15 residues. The CDR3 protein is CAINRQRANTGELFF. The CDR3 DNA sequence: TGTGCCATCAATCGCCAGCGGGCGAACACCGGGGAGCTGTTTTTT.

This chain uses TRBV28 with TRBJ2-5; tentatively, D is TRBD1 (6 bases). V was cut by 2 bases and J by 9 bases, with 19 bases left in between. CDR3 length: 15 residues. From germline, CDR1 is MDHEN and CDR2 SYDVKM. This CDR3 reads CASSLGASYRAAQYF. The CDR3, as DNA: TGTGCCAGCAGTTTAGGGGCCTCCTACAGGGCAGCCCAGTACTTC.

This clonotype was observed at least ten times. J is TRBJ2-4 and V is TRBV30; 10 bases agree with TRBD2. The germline gives CDR1 GTSNPN, CDR2 SVGIG (reference sequence). This CDR3 spans 14 amino acids. The V and J ends lost 3 bases and 6 bases, in that order; junction bases with no gene match: 5. CDR3 sequence reads: CAWRIAGGRNIQYF. CDR3 coding DNA: TGTGCCTGGAGGATAGCGGGAGGTAGAAACATTCAGTACTTC.

This chain uses TRBV6-6 with TRBJ1-1; D call uncertain. The CDR3 runs 12 residues. Germline CDR1 is MNHNY and CDR2 is SVGAGI (reference sequence). Deletions cut 8 bases from V and 4 bases from J, with 11 bases between. This CDR3 is CASHILATEAFF. The CDR3 DNA is TGTGCCAGCCATATCCTGGCCACTGAAGCTTTCTTT.